This T cell receptor (beta chain) was observed in a study of blood T cell repertoires in COVID-19 (TCRdb year 2020). Concerning the study at large: The collaborator samples originated in the United States, Italy and Spain and spanned the acute and convalescent phases of COVID-19. Where HLA class I and class II types were available, the types were taken from metadata supplied by the sample provider, not from assay-based typing. Subjects who had been exposed to COVID-19, were actively infected with it, or had recovered from it provided the deeply sampled blood TCRbeta repertoires that made up the dataset. The repertoires were released in a freely available public database intended as a resource for research on the immune response to SARS-CoV-2. Sample metadata almost always included a de-identified subject ID, COVID-19 status, age in years and sex. The samples were drawn from two sources: the first 160 participants of the ongoing ImmuneRACE study, and about 1,300 subjects contributed by 6 global collaborators. The prospective study material was composed of cDNA or gDNA derived from T cells, B-cell-depleted T cells, or PBMCs. General findings and caveats noted by the study authors: How much clinical and demographic metadata was included differed by source and by participant, and the metadata was provided uncurated.

In Seattle, one collaborating source enrolled patients while the infection was active and tracked those patients longitudinally over the course of disease. Each collaborating institution followed its own protocols to collect whole blood in K2EDTA tubes. For TCRbeta analysis, collaborators shipped samples in one of three forms: frozen whole blood, isolated PBMCs, or DNA extracted from either of those sample types. TCRbeta CDR3 regions were amplified from genomic DNA by means of the immunoSEQ Assay, a bias-controlled multiplex PCR. The authors' pipeline ran thus. Within the assay, amplification of reference gene primers was used to estimate how many nucleated cells each sample contained. To quantify the absolute abundance of each unique TCRbeta CDR3 rearrangement, sequence reads were collapsed and filtered. For each sample, productive Simpson clonality was calculated by taking the square root of Simpson's diversity index across productive rearrangements. The immuneACCESS repertoire file appears here via TCRdb, limited to in-frame rearrangements. These files lack a portion of the clones; in checked studies, under half of the deficit traces to unresolved V genes, and the cause of the others is not known. Clonal size and the V and J genes are those of that table, whereas D and trimming came from the DNA. This sample is represented by around 200,000 clones; 75% to 85% of them were singletons. The ten biggest clones cover roughly 1.3% of the sample.

In the germline V gene (reference sequence), CDR1 corresponds to LNHDA and CDR2 to SQIVND. Including cysteine and phenylalanine, the CDR3 has 13 amino acids. CDR3 DNA is the only sequence kept; it has 39 bases, read in frame from the first base. Worth noting for this clone: Its target antigen remains unknown. At one boundary the junction diverges from the germline segment, which might be a read error.

The chain was built from TRBV19 and TRBJ1-5, with 7 bases in between that match TRBD1. The sequencing sample was made of peripheral blood. The clonotype was recovered from a woman in her thirties with COVID-19, enrolled during active disease. The CDR3 region: CASSIGGTAHGIF. The DNA sequence follows: TGTGCCAGTAGTATAGGTGGGACAGCCCACGGCATTTTT.